Given below is one TCR beta chain in context. Its target is not known. The CDR3 has 16 residues. V was clipped by 5 bases and J by 2 bases; unmatched bases: 6. Germline V gene lookup returns CDR1 SEHNR and CDR2 FQNEAQ (reference sequence). This specimen comes from a study of PD-1 blockade in classical Hodgkin lymphoma. Measured with immunoSEQ multiplex PCR; TCRdb has only the in-frame clones, and not every one. This sample yields about 66,000 clones, of which 70% to 75% are seen a single time; approximately 9.1% belongs to the top ten. General study results and limits: The study found complete responders had baseline diversity similar to newly diagnosed patients.

Brentuximab vedotin exposure varied, and every patient relapsed after autologous stem cell transplantation. This rearrangement joins TRBV7-9 to TRBJ2-1; 10 bases agree with TRBD1. Material: peripheral blood mononuclear cells (PBMCs), obtained before the second cycle of nivolumab. The sequence was obtained from a human donor with classical Hodgkin lymphoma. CDR3 nucleotides: TGTGCCAGCAGCGCATCGACAGGGGGCCCCTACAATGAGCAGTTCTTC. It translates to CASSASTGGPYNEQFF.